The 20 T cell receptor beta chains reported below all come from one sample, sequenced in a study of cytomegalovirus exposure and HLA in healthy donors. Vbeta (60) and Jbeta (13) primers were used in the PCR. Sequencing used immunoSEQ multiplex PCR; TCRdb keeps in-frame clones, though not all of them. The sample holds 150,000 to 200,000 clones; roughly 80% are singletons and the top ten take about 10%. What was sequenced was PBMCs. These receptors were taken from a man aged 45-65 years in good health and CMV-seropositive.

The chain joins TRBV11-2 to TRBJ2-4, with unresolved D. The CDR3 covers 11 residues. The ends were cut back, 0 bases at V and 12 bases at J, with 6 bases in the middle. Germline V gives CDR1 SGHAT, CDR2 FQNNGV. The CDR3: CASSLEESQYF. DNA of the CDR3: TGTGCCAGCAGCTTAGAAGAGAGTCAGTACTTC.

The V call is TRBV27, the J call TRBJ2-5; 8 bases align to TRBD1. The J call may be wrong; the DNA end is better matched by TRBJ2-7. Germline lookup yields CDR1 MNHEY and CDR2 SMNVEV (reference sequence). There are 14 residues in the CDR3. In DNA, the CDR3 is TGTGCCAGCAGTAGGGACAGGAACTCCTACGAGCAGTACTTC. Its translation is CASSRDRNSYEQYF.

The J gene is TRBJ1-1, the V gene TRBV6-5; D is undetermined. The CDR3 extends over 14 amino acids. Germline assignment: CDR1 MNHEY and CDR2 SVGAGI. The V end was cut by 5 bases, the J end by 0 bases, with 10 bases between. CDR3 DNA: TGTGCCAGCAGTAGGAGCGGTATGAACACTGAAGCTTTCTTT. This codes for CASSRSGMNTEAFF.

The chain carries TRBV19 and TRBJ2-3, with D hard to call. CDR3 length: 13 residues. CDR1 and CDR2 (germline): LNHDA, SQIVND (reference sequence). Trimming took off 6 bases at V and 0 bases at J, with 7 bases between the two ends. The CDR3 here is CASRPTSTDTQYF. The CDR3 bases are TGTGCCAGTAGGCCTACTAGCACAGATACGCAGTATTTT.

V usage is TRBV5-6 and J usage is TRBJ1-5; 10 nucleotides line up with TRBD1. The V gene end was trimmed by 3 bases and the J gene end by 3 bases; junction bases not matched to a gene: 6. This CDR3 has 16 residues. Germline V gene data show CDR1 as SGHDT and CDR2 as YYEEEE. The CDR3 region is CASSSTGTGDNQPQHF. The CDR3 DNA is TGTGCCAGCAGCTCAACCGGGACAGGGGACAATCAGCCCCAGCATTTT.

The chain is built from TRBV5-8 and TRBJ1-1; possibly TRBD1 for D (6 bases). The CDR3 length is 15 residues. Germline values: CDR1 SGHTS, CDR2 YDEGEE. The V and J ends lost 2 bases and 7 bases respectively, with 18 bases between them. CDR3 loop: CASSFYGQILFEAFF. The CDR3 nucleotides are TGTGCCAGCAGCTTCTACGGACAGATCCTCTTTGAAGCTTTCTTT.

The chain combines TRBV19 with TRBJ1-4, with D maybe TRBD1 (5 bases). Germline V CDR1 and CDR2: LNHDA, SQIVND (reference sequence). V was shortened by 10 bases and J by 0 bases, with 15 bases between the two germline ends. The CDR3 runs to 15 residues. CDR3 bases: TGTGCCACCAACGGGGGGGTGACAACTAATGAAAAACTGTTTTTT. Translated: CATNGGVTTNEKLFF.

The chain couples TRBV9 to TRBJ2-1; TRBD2 matches at 9 bases. The CDR3 is 15 residues long. Per the germline V gene, CDR1 is SGDLS and CDR2 is YYNGEE. V shed 4 bases, J shed 6 bases, and the junction held 8 bases outside the gene matches. The CDR3 DNA reads as TGTGCCAGCAGCCCGACAGCGGGGGGACGCAATGAGCAGTTCTTC. It yields the protein CASSPTAGGRNEQFF.

The CDR3 DNA reads as TGTGCCAGCAGTTTCACATTCCGACAGACTAACTATGGCTACACCTTC. It specifies CASSFTFRQTNYGYTF. The chain uses TRBV6-5 and TRBJ1-2; D possibly corresponds to TRBD1 (5 bases). CDR1 is MNHEY and CDR2 is SVGAGI in the germline V gene. V lost 4 bases and J 0 bases, leaving 15 bases between the germline ends. The CDR3 is 16 residues long.

The chain joins TRBV28 to TRBJ1-2, with 11 bases aligning to TRBD1. The V segment lost 11 bases and the J segment 1 base; nucleotides outside the gene matches: 12. The germline CDR1 and CDR2 sequences are MDHEN and SYDVKM. The CDR3 is made up of 16 amino acids. CDR3 loop: CAAGTGGESGNYGYTF. In DNA, the CDR3 is TGTGCCGCAGGGACAGGGGGAGAAAGTGGTAACTATGGCTACACCTTC.

This chain uses TRBV11-2 with TRBJ2-1, with 7 bases that match TRBD2. Trimming at V came to 0 bases and at J to 5 bases, leaving 1 base not matched to a gene. The CDR3 consists of 14 residues. CDR1 is SGHAT and CDR2 is FQNNGV in the germline V gene. CDR3 in amino acids: CASSLDRGDNEQFF. The CDR3, as DNA: TGTGCCAGCAGCTTAGATCGGGGGGACAATGAGCAGTTCTTC.

This sequence joins TRBV12-1 and TRBJ2-5; the table's D call, TRBD2, has no DNA check behind it. TRBV12-1 is classified as a pseudogene. The CDR3 runs 15 residues. CDR3 in amino acids: CASSFWTSDSETQYF. CDR3 nucleotides: TGTGCCAGCAGCTTCTGGACTAGCGACTCGGAGACCCAGTACTTC.

CDR3 protein: CASSLGGRDYGYTF. In DNA form, the CDR3 reads TGTGCCAGCAGTTTGGGGGGGCGTGACTATGGCTACACCTTC. The chain combines TRBV6-5 with TRBJ1-2; D is perhaps TRBD1 (6 bases). The CDR3 contains 14 residues. Germline values: CDR1 MNHEY, CDR2 SVGAGI. Trimming removed 4 bases at V and 3 bases at J, with 12 bases between.

This sequence joins TRBV19 and TRBJ1-5; D ambiguous. The germline V gene has CDR1 LNHDA and CDR2 SQIVND (reference sequence). The CDR3 length is 15 residues. V was cut by 6 bases and J by 4 bases, with 16 bases left in between. CDR3 loop: CASRITQSRNQPQHF. The CDR3 DNA is TGTGCCAGTAGAATCACCCAATCCAGAAATCAGCCCCAGCATTTT.

The chain recombines TRBV18 with TRBJ2-3, with 8 bases aligning to TRBD2. Germline-derived CDR1 and CDR2 are KGHSH and LQKENI. J gave up 1 base and V 2 bases, and 5 bases lay outside the gene matches. The CDR3 covers 16 residues. As DNA, the CDR3 is TGTGCCAGCTCACCAATTAGCGGGATTGGCACAGATACGCAGTATTTT. It yields the protein CASSPISGIGTDTQYF.

The chain carries TRBV7-6 and TRBJ1-2; D is perhaps TRBD1 (5 bases). The CDR3 length is 16 residues. V lost 5 bases, J lost 5 bases, and 21 bases lay in between. Germline V CDR1 and CDR2: SGHVS, FNYEAQ. In DNA form, the CDR3 reads TGTGCCAGCAGCGCCACCCCGGGACTGGGGAAATATGGCTACACCTTC. Amino acids: CASSATPGLGKYGYTF.

This chain connects TRBV10-3 to TRBJ1-1; D possibly corresponds to TRBD1 (6 bases). Trimming took off 4 bases at V and 0 bases at J, with 9 bases between the two ends. From germline, CDR1 is ENHRY and CDR2 SYGVKD. The CDR3 is 14 amino acids. The CDR3 DNA is TGTGCCATCAGTGGGACAGCGTTGAACACTGAAGCTTTCTTT. This translates into CAISGTALNTEAFF.

The V and J genes are TRBV7-2 and TRBJ1-2; perhaps TRBD1 as D (5 bases). V lost 1 base and J lost 4, with 7 bases in between. This CDR3 comprises 13 residues. CDR1 SGHTA and CDR2 FQGNSA come from the germline V gene. The CDR3 DNA reads TGTGCCAGCAGCTTAGGACAGTTCTATGGCTACACCTTC. Residues: CASSLGQFYGYTF. Based on the CDR3 plus reference TRBV7-2 and TRBJ1-2, the full variable domain is GAGVSQSPSNKVTEKGKDVELRCDPISGHTALYWYRQSLGQGLEFLIYFQGNSAPDKSGLPSDRFSAERTGGSVSTLTIQRTQQEDSAVYLCASSLGQFYGYTFGSGTRLTVV.

This clone was observed a few times. The chain is built from TRBV27 and TRBJ2-7; TRBD1 matches 10 bases. Germline CDR1 and CDR2: MNHEY and SMNVEV (reference sequence). V trimming: 2 bases; J trimming: 3 bases; junction bases outside the gene matches: 4. This CDR3 contains 15 residues. The DNA for the CDR3 is TGTGCCAGCAGTTTAGTTGGGACAGGGGACTACGAGCAGTACTTC. It codes for CASSLVGTGDYEQYF.

The V call is TRBV6-5, the J call TRBJ2-5; D may be TRBD1 (6 bases). V was clipped by 4 bases and J by 6 bases, with 15 bases between them. The CDR3 has 14 residues. From germline, CDR1 is MNHEY and CDR2 SVGAGI. CDR3 DNA: TGTGCCAGCAGTTCCTCACAGGGTAGGAAGACCCAGTACTTC. Protein: CASSSSQGRKTQYF.